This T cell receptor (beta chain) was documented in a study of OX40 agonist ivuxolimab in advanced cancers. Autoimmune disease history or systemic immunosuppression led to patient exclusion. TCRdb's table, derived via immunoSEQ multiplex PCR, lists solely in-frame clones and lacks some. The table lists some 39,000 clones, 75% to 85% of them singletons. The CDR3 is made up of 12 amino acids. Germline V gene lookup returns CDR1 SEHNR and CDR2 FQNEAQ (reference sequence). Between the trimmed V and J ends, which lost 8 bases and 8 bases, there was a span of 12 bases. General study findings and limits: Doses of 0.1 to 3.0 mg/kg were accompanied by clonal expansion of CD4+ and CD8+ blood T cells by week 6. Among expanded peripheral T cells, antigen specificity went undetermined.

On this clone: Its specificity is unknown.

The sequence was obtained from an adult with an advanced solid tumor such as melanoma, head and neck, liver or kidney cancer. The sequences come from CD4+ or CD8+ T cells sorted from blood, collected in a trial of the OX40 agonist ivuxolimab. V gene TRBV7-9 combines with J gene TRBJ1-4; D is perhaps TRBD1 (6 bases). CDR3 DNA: TGTGCCAGCGCACAGGGCGGAGAAAAACTGTTTTTT. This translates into CASAQGGEKLFF. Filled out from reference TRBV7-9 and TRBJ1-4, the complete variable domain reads DTGVSQNPRHKITKRGQNVTFRCDPISEHNRLYWYRQTLGQGPEFLTYFQNEAQLEKSRLLSDRFSAERPKGSFSTLEIQRTEQGDSAMYLCASAQGGEKLFFGSGTQLSVL.